These 27 T cell receptor beta chains were sequenced from one sample in a study of blood T cell repertoires in COVID-19 (dated by TCRdb to the early 2020s). Receptors were amplified or captured by the immunoSEQ multiplex PCR assay. This immuneACCESS table, as held by TCRdb, lists in-frame sequences with V and J called but not all clones. Of the missing ones, under half trace to an unresolved V gene in checked studies; the others have no known cause. The sample table lists approximately 150,000 clones, around 81% of them with a count of one. 1.5% to 2% of the sample goes to the ten largest clones. Sequencing input: peripheral blood. Receptors were obtained from a human donor in a cohort sampled during active COVID-19.

The V gene is TRBV6-5, the J gene TRBJ1-4, with a tentative D call TRBD1 (5 bases). The CDR3 loop spans 14 amino acids. With 0 bases removed from V and 8 bases from J, the gap between germline ends came to 10 bases. The V gene's germline CDR1 is MNHEY and CDR2 SVGAGI. The CDR3 DNA reads TGTGCCAGCAGTTACTCGGGGCAGTTGGAAAAACTGTTTTTT. It codes for CASSYSGQLEKLFF.

The chain carries TRBV28 and TRBJ2-7; 9 nucleotides align to TRBD1. V was clipped by 1 base and J by 4 bases; unmatched bases: 5. The germline V gene has CDR1 MDHEN and CDR2 SYDVKM. This CDR3 comprises 15 residues. The CDR3 protein is CASSLSGTGRYEQYF. The CDR3 region has the DNA TGTGCCAGCAGTTTATCCGGGACAGGGAGGTACGAGCAGTACTTC.

The gene calls are TRBV3-1 (or the pseudogene TRBV3-2) and TRBJ1-5; D is perhaps TRBD1 (6 bases). Germline values: CDR1 LGHDT, CDR2 YNNKEL (reference sequence). The CDR3 loop spans 15 amino acids. Trimming shortened V by 4 bases and J by 4 bases, and 14 bases separated the two germline ends. The CDR3 is CASSPAETGNQPQHF. The CDR3 DNA is TGTGCCAGCAGCCCAGCCGAAACAGGGAATCAGCCCCAGCATTTT.

The chain employs TRBV30 and TRBJ2-1; 9 nucleotides line up with TRBD2. The ends lost 3 bases at V and 4 bases at J; junction bases unmatched: 7. Per the germline V gene, CDR1 is GTSNPN and CDR2 is SVGIG (reference sequence). This CDR3 has 15 amino acids. CDR3 DNA: TGTGCCTGGAGACCCGGGCTAGCGGGGTACAATGAGCAGTTCTTC. It is translated as CAWRPGLAGYNEQFF.

This clone came up once. The V call is TRBV11-1, the J call TRBJ2-1; 11 bases align to TRBD2. Germline lookup yields CDR1 SGHAT and CDR2 FQDESV (reference sequence). Losses at the gene ends were 0 bases for V and 5 bases for J; bases not matched to a gene: 3. This CDR3 is built from 16 residues. For the CDR3, the DNA is TGTGCCAGCAGCTTAGCCCTGGGACTAGCGGACAATGAGCAGTTCTTC. It yields the protein CASSLALGLADNEQFF.

This clone was detected once. This chain joins TRBV11-3 and TRBJ2-1; D not certain. CDR3 length equals 14 residues. Germline values: CDR1 SGHNT, CDR2 YENEEA. The ends were cut back, 0 bases at V and 6 bases at J, with 9 bases in the middle. CDR3 residues: CASSLDPAANEQFF. The DNA for the CDR3 is TGTGCCAGCAGCTTAGATCCTGCGGCCAATGAGCAGTTCTTC. The full variable domain, its missing parts supplied by reference TRBV11-3 and TRBJ2-1, is EAGVVQSPRYKIIEKKQPVAFWCNPISGHNTLYWYLQNLGQGPELLIRYENEEAVDDSQLPKDRFSAERLKGVDSTLKIQPAELGDSAVYLCASSLDPAANEQFFGPGTRLTVL.

The rearrangement uses TRBV5-8 and TRBJ2-3; 8 nucleotides agree with TRBD2. The length of the CDR3 is 15 residues. The V gene's germline CDR1 is SGHTS and CDR2 YDEGEE. Losses at the gene ends were 4 bases for V and 2 bases for J; bases not matched to a gene: 6. The DNA for the CDR3 is TGTGCCAGCAGCCGGACTAGCCCCTACACAGATACGCAGTATTTT. Translation: CASSRTSPYTDTQYF.

The V and J genes are TRBV18 and TRBJ1-3; D gene uncertain. Trimming removed 3 bases from V and 3 bases from J, with 12 bases in between. The CDR3 runs to 15 residues. Germline-derived CDR1 and CDR2 are KGHSH and LQKENI. The DNA of the CDR3 is TGTGCCAGCTCACCCGGCGGGGTTGGTGGAAACACCATATATTTT. Translating gives CASSPGGVGGNTIYF.

This clone was counted once. This sequence joins TRBV5-3 and TRBJ2-1; possibly TRBD2 for D (6 bases). Being an ORF, TRBV5-3 has a function that is uncertain. The CDR3 sequence is 17 residues long. Between the trimmed V and J ends, which lost 4 bases and 1 base, there was a span of 18 bases. This CDR3 reads CARSAHLLARSYNEQFF. CDR3 in DNA: TGTGCCAGAAGCGCCCATTTGCTAGCGCGATCCTACAATGAGCAGTTCTTC.

The V gene is TRBV9, the J gene TRBJ1-2, with 11 bases matching TRBD1. This CDR3 is 17 amino acids long. Germline CDR1 SGDLS, CDR2 YYNGEE. The V gene end was trimmed by 2 bases and the J gene end by 4 bases; junction bases not matched to a gene: 10. CDR3 amino acids: CASSVGRTGGAGYGYTF. The CDR3 DNA follows: TGTGCCAGCAGCGTCGGTAGGACAGGGGGCGCCGGCTATGGCTACACCTTC.

For this clone: At one boundary the junction diverges from the germline segment, which might be a read error. The chain uses TRBV10-3 and TRBJ2-7; D possibly corresponds to TRBD1 (6 bases). Germline V gene data show CDR1 as ENHRY and CDR2 as SYGVKD. The CDR3 runs to 14 residues. CDR3 nucleotide sequence: TGTGCCATCAGCCCCAGGGGATCCTCCGACGAGCAGTACTTC. It encodes CAISPRGSSDEQYF.

This rearrangement joins TRBV28 to TRBJ2-7; possible D gene TRBD1, 6 bases. Germline V gene data show CDR1 as MDHEN and CDR2 as SYDVKM. The V and J ends lost 6 bases and 3 bases respectively, with 12 bases between them. CDR3 length equals 13 residues. The CDR3 loop is CASRSQGRYEQYF. The CDR3 DNA sequence: TGTGCCAGCAGGTCACAGGGCCGCTACGAGCAGTACTTC.

J is TRBJ2-1 and V is TRBV7-3; TRBD2 agrees at 8 bases. Per the germline V gene, CDR1 is SGHTA and CDR2 is FQGTGA. J gave up 6 bases and V 4 bases, and 5 bases lay outside the gene matches. CDR3 length equals 14 residues. CDR3 coding DNA: TGTGCCAGCAGCTCGGCGGGAGGACCCAATGAGCAGTTCTTC. It encodes CASSSAGGPNEQFF.

V and J are TRBV30 and TRBJ1-1, with unresolved D. Germline V gives CDR1 GTSNPN, CDR2 SVGIG (reference sequence). The CDR3 consists of 11 residues. V gave up 2 bases and J gave up 9 bases, with 10 bases separating them. CDR3: CAWSRTGKAFF. Written as DNA, the CDR3 is TGTGCCTGGAGTCGAACGGGAAAAGCTTTCTTT.

This chain joins TRBV7-9 and TRBJ2-7; D possibly corresponds to TRBD2 (5 bases). Germline V gene sequence: CDR1 SEHNR, CDR2 FQNEAQ (reference sequence). The CDR3 runs to 15 residues. The V end was cut by 5 bases, the J end by 3 bases, with 17 bases between. CDR3 nucleotides: TGTGCCAGCAGCCCGAGATACGGGAAGTTCTACGAGCAGTACTTC. The encoded protein is CASSPRYGKFYEQYF.

This chain links TRBV12-3 or TRBV12-4 with TRBJ2-7; D is possibly TRBD1 (6 bases). The CDR3 spans 12 residues. The ends were cut back, 6 bases at V and 5 bases at J, with 11 bases in the middle. CDR3 bases: TGTGCCAGCAGCCTACAGGGCGACGAGCAGTACTTC. Translating it yields CASSLQGDEQYF.

The chain employs TRBV10-1 and TRBJ2-5; TRBD2 matches 9 bases. J was trimmed by 3 bases and V by 3 bases; bases with no gene match: 2. The CDR3 extends over 14 amino acids. CDR1 WNHNN and CDR2 SYGVQD come from the germline V gene (reference sequence). The CDR3 protein is CASSELAGEETQYF. The DNA for the CDR3 is TGCGCCAGCAGTGAATTAGCGGGAGAAGAGACCCAGTACTTC.

V gene TRBV28 combines with J gene TRBJ2-3; D remains ambiguous. The length of the CDR3 is 12 residues. CDR1 and CDR2 (germline): MDHEN, SYDVKM. The germline V and J ends were trimmed by 3 bases and 4 bases, with 5 bases remaining between them. In nucleotides, the CDR3 is TGTGCCAGCAGTTTCAGATCAGATACGCAGTATTTT. It is translated as CASSFRSDTQYF.

The V and J genes are TRBV5-1 and TRBJ2-1, with D hard to call. Trimming removed 0 bases from V and 3 bases from J, with 7 bases in between. The germline gives CDR1 SGHRS, CDR2 YFSETQ. This CDR3 comprises 14 residues. CDR3: CASSLGRNYNEQFF. The CDR3 nucleotides read TGCGCCAGCAGCTTGGGCAGAAACTACAATGAGCAGTTCTTC.

The rearrangement uses TRBV4-3 and TRBJ2-3; TRBD2 matches at 12 bases. This CDR3 is built from 18 residues. CDR1 is LGHNA and CDR2 is YSLEER in the germline V gene. V gave up 0 bases and J gave up 0 bases; unmatched junction bases: 4. CDR3 sequence: CASSQDPSGRGSTDTQYF. The CDR3 nucleotides read TGCGCCAGCAGCCAAGATCCTAGCGGGAGGGGGAGCACAGATACGCAGTATTTT.

This chain joins TRBV6-1 and TRBJ2-5, with 7 bases aligning to TRBD1. CDR3 length: 16 amino acids. Looked up from germline, CDR1 is MNHNS and CDR2 is SASEGT. The V segment lost 3 bases and the J segment 5 bases; nucleotides outside the gene matches: 12. DNA of the CDR3: TGTGCCAGCAGTGATCAGGGGGAGTGGATAAAGGAGACCCAGTACTTC. It translates to CASSDQGEWIKETQYF.

This rearrangement joins TRBV7-2 to TRBJ1-1, with D tentatively TRBD1 (6 bases). Germline V gene sequence: CDR1 SGHTA, CDR2 FQGNSA. V lost 1 base and J lost 8, with 14 bases in between. CDR3 length: 14 residues. CDR3 in amino acids: CASSLDPRGLEAFF. In DNA, the CDR3 is TGTGCCAGCAGCTTAGATCCCAGGGGCCTGGAAGCTTTCTTT.

This clone showed up just once. The chain uses TRBV2 and TRBJ1-1; D is uncertain. There are 14 residues in the CDR3. Germline V gives CDR1 SNHLY, CDR2 FYNNEI. V lost 6 bases and J lost 0, with 11 bases in between. In DNA form, the CDR3 reads TGTGCCAGCAGGTTAGACAATTTGAACACTGAAGCTTTCTTT. Its protein product is CASRLDNLNTEAFF.

This clone was seen once. The chain recombines TRBV12-5 with TRBJ2-4; D ambiguous. Looked up from germline, CDR1 is LGHNT and CDR2 is FRNRAP. The CDR3 loop spans 17 amino acids. Trimming shortened V by 3 bases and J by 0 bases, and 15 bases separated the two germline ends. CDR3 sequence reads: CASGLEEHFIAKNIQYF. In nucleotides, the CDR3 is TGTGCTAGTGGTTTAGAGGAGCACTTCATAGCCAAAAACATTCAGTACTTC. Using reference TRBV12-5 and TRBJ2-4 for the parts outside the CDR3, the full variable domain is DARVTQTPRHKVTEMGQEVTMRCQPILGHNTVFWYRQTMMQGLELLAYFRNRAPLDDSGMPKDRFSAEMPDATLATLKIQPSEPRDSAVYFCASGLEEHFIAKNIQYFGAGTRLSVL.

The rearrangement joins TRBV4-3 to TRBJ2-7; TRBD2 might be the D (6 bases). The germline V gene has CDR1 LGHNA and CDR2 YSLEER. Trimming cost V 4 bases and J 7 bases, with 14 bases left between them. The CDR3 consists of 13 residues. CDR3 sequence reads: CASSLKSGEEQYF. CDR3 in DNA: TGCGCCAGCAGCCTAAAGTCGGGGGAAGAGCAGTACTTC.

The rearrangement uses TRBV10-3 and TRBJ1-4; 9 bases agree with TRBD1. The CDR3 totals 15 residues. The V and J ends lost 0 bases and 8 bases, in that order; junction bases with no gene match: 4. Germline CDR1 is ENHRY and CDR2 is SYGVKD. CDR3: CAISESTGGIEKLFF. The DNA for the CDR3 is TGTGCCATCAGTGAGTCCACAGGGGGCATAGAAAAACTGTTTTTT.

The chain combines TRBV19 with TRBJ2-5, with 13 bases lining up with TRBD2. The V and J ends lost 5 bases and 2 bases, in that order; junction bases with no gene match: 5. CDR3 length: 16 residues. Germline V gene sequence: CDR1 LNHDA, CDR2 SQIVND (reference sequence). The CDR3: CASSAGLAGLQETQYF. DNA for the CDR3: TGTGCCAGTAGTGCGGGACTAGCGGGATTACAAGAGACCCAGTACTTC.